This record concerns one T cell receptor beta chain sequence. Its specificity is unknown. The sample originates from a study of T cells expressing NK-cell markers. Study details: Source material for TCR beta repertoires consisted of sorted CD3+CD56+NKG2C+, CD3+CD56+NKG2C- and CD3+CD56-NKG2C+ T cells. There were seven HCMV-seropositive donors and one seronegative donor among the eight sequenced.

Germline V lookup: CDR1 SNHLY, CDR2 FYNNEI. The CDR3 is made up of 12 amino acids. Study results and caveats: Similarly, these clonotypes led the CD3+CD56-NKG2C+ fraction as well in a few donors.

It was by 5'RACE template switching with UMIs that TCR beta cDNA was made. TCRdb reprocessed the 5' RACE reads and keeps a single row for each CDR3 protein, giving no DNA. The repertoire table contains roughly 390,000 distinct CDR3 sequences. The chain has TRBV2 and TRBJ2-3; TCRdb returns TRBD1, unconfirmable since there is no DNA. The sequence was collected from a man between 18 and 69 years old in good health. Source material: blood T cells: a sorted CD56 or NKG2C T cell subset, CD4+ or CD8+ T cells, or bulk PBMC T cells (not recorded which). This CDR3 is CASKVGPDTQYF.